The following is a T cell receptor beta chain sequence with its context. The CDR3 sequence is 14 residues long. V lost 3 bases to trimming and J lost 3 bases; unmatched junction nucleotides: 3. Germline-derived CDR1 and CDR2 are DFQATT and SNEGSKA (reference sequence). These data are taken from a study of blood T cells in healthy people across ages. For the second PCR, which ran for roughly 6 to 12 cycles, a sample-barcoded 5' primer and a J-beta primer mix were used. TCRdb itself ran the 5' RACE reads through MiXCR, one entry per CDR3 protein. The sample has about 730,000 distinct CDR3 sequences; approximately 39% are singletons.

This TCR was sampled from a woman in her sixties or seventies in good health. Sequenced: blood. V gene TRBV20-1 combines with J gene TRBJ2-1; TRBD2 aligns across 9 bases. In nucleotides, the CDR3 is TGCAGTGCTAGTACTAGCGGGTACTACAATGAGCAGTTCTTC. Amino acid sequence: CSASTSGYYNEQFF.